The 21 T cell receptor beta chains below were found in one sample sequenced in a study of T cells in Graves' hyperthyroidism and ophthalmopathy. Amplification yielded TCR beta CDR3 regions, with RNA transcripts as the source. The primer set for the first-round RT-PCR of the TCR CDR3 was HTBI. TCRdb re-derived calls from the multiplex PCR reads in MiXCR, one entry per CDR3 protein. The data contain about 590,000 distinct CDR3 sequences, 15% to 18% of them singletons. The sequenced sample was blood. These receptors originate from a woman in her 30s with Graves' hyperthyroidism.

In regard to this clonotype: A read error is possible here, since a much larger clone lies one base away. V and J are TRBV10-3 and TRBJ2-1, with D unresolved. The assigned J gene may be wrong: the sequence end matches TRBJ2-7 better. Germline loops: CDR1 ENHRY, CDR2 SYGVKD. The CDR3 contains 16 residues. The CDR3 loop reads CAISERSHALYNEQYF. The DNA for the CDR3 is TGTGCCATCAGTGAGAGGTCCCACGCGCTATACAATGAGCAGTACTTC.

This clonotype was recorded a few times. The chain uses TRBV29-1 and TRBJ1-2, with D possibly being TRBD1 (6 bases). Germline assignment: CDR1 SQVTM and CDR2 ANQGSEA. The CDR3 has 15 amino acids. V lost 4 bases to trimming and J lost 2 bases, with 17 bases between them. The CDR3 coding sequence is TGCAGCGTTGGCCGATGGACAGAGAGAAACTATGGCTACACCTTC. Residues: CSVGRWTERNYGYTF.

This clonotype was counted many times. The V gene is TRBV14, the J gene TRBJ2-1, with D possibly called TRBD1 or TRBD2 (5 bases each). Trimming took off 4 bases at V and 4 bases at J, with 14 bases between the two ends. This CDR3 spans 15 amino acids. Per germline, CDR1 SGHDN and CDR2 FVKESK. Here the CDR3 DNA reads TGTGCCAGCAGCCCCGGGACCGCAATTTACAATGAGCAGTTCTTC. Translation gives CASSPGTAIYNEQFF.

The chain combines TRBV18 with TRBJ2-1; D remains ambiguous. This CDR3 contains 14 residues. V lost 3 bases and J 6 bases, leaving 12 bases between the germline ends. Germline V gives CDR1 KGHSH, CDR2 LQKENI. The DNA for the CDR3 is TGTGCCAGCTCACCGCCCCCGGCGTTCAATGAGCAGTTCTTC. This sequence encodes CASSPPPAFNEQFF.

In this sample, this clonotype turned up many times. V is TRBV11-2 and J is TRBJ2-7; D gene unclear. Germline values: CDR1 SGHAT, CDR2 FQNNGV. The CDR3 totals 14 residues. The V end was cut by 5 bases, the J end by 7 bases, with 18 bases between. CDR3 bases: TGTGCCAGCAGCCTCAAGACCACTTTAGTTGAGCAGTACTTC. Amino acid sequence: CASSLKTTLVEQYF.

This clonotype showed up many times. The V gene is TRBV30, the J gene TRBJ2-1; D gene ambiguous. Per germline, CDR1 GTSNPN and CDR2 SVGIG (reference sequence). Trimming took 8 bases from V and 4 from J, leaving 9 bases between them. The CDR3 has 11 residues. The chain's CDR3 is CALGSYNEQFF. CDR3 in DNA: TGTGCCCTCGGATCTTACAATGAGCAGTTCTTC.

V usage is TRBV9 and J usage is TRBJ2-3, with 8 bases matching TRBD2. Losses at the gene ends were 4 bases for V and 2 bases for J; bases not matched to a gene: 12. Germline V lookup: CDR1 SGDLS, CDR2 YYNGEE. The CDR3 is made up of 17 amino acids. The CDR3 here is CASSHPQGAGVTDTQYF. The CDR3 nucleotides read TGTGCCAGCAGCCACCCGCAAGGAGCGGGGGTCACAGATACGCAGTATTTT.

V usage is TRBV6-2 or TRBV6-3 and J usage is TRBJ2-7; no clear D. Germline loops: CDR1 MNHEY, CDR2 SVGEGT. CDR3 length: 12 amino acids. V dropped 11 bases and J dropped 0 bases, with 11 bases sitting between them. CDR3 bases: TGTGCCGTTGCAGGCAGCTCCTACGAGCAGTACTTC. Protein product: CAVAGSSYEQYF.

In its sample, this clonotype was seen many times. J is TRBJ2-1 and V is TRBV20-1, with TRBD2 matching over 9 bases. Trimming removed 5 bases from V and 8 bases from J; junction bases left unmatched: 4. The CDR3 spans 12 residues. Per germline, CDR1 DFQATT and CDR2 SNEGSKA (reference sequence). CDR3 coding DNA: TGCAGTGCTTTAGCGGGAGACTATGAGCAGTTCTTC. Protein sequence: CSALAGDYEQFF.

The genes are TRBV5-1 and TRBJ1-6, with D tentatively TRBD1 (6 bases). Trimming removed 5 bases from V and 7 bases from J, with 10 bases in between. Per the germline V gene, CDR1 is SGHRS and CDR2 is YFSETQ. There are 13 residues in the CDR3. CDR3 sequence: CASRSDRNSPLHF. Written as DNA, the CDR3 is TGCGCCAGCAGATCTGACAGGAATTCACCCCTCCACTTT.

There are many counts of this clonotype. V gene TRBV27 combines with J gene TRBJ2-1; D remains unclear. CDR1 is MNHEY, CDR2 SMNVEV, per germline (reference sequence). CDR3 length: 15 residues. With 5 bases removed from V and 4 bases from J, the gap between germline ends came to 15 bases. CDR3 in amino acids: CASSNRRHVYNEQFF. CDR3 bases: TGTGCCAGCAGTAATCGTAGGCATGTGTACAATGAGCAGTTCTTC.

This clonotype was seen ten or more times. This chain links TRBV11-2 with TRBJ2-3; 8 bases fit TRBD2. With 5 bases clipped from V and 7 bases from J, the junction kept 5 bases outside the gene matches. CDR3 length: 13 amino acids. Germline lookup yields CDR1 SGHAT and CDR2 FQNNGV. The CDR3 spells CASSPGTSYTQYF. Written as DNA, the CDR3 is TGTGCCAGCAGCCCTGGGACTAGTTATACGCAGTATTTT. Supplemented by reference TRBV11-2 and TRBJ2-3, the full variable domain reads EAGVAQSPRYKIIEKRQSVAFWCNPISGHATLYWYQQILGQGPKLLIQFQNNGVVDDSQLPKDRFSAERLKGVDSTLKIQPAKLEDSAVYLCASSPGTSYTQYFGPGTRLTVL.

This clonotype was recorded at least ten times. CDR3: CASSLDGHSTDTQYF. The CDR3 coding sequence is TGTGCCAGCAGCTTAGACGGACATTCCACAGATACGCAGTATTTT. The chain links TRBV7-2 to TRBJ2-3; TRBD1 is a possible D gene (5 bases). V lost 1 base and J 2 bases, leaving 10 bases between the germline ends. The germline V gene encodes CDR1 SGHTA and CDR2 FQGNSA. The CDR3 loop spans 15 amino acids.

This chain uses TRBV9 with TRBJ2-2, with D possibly being TRBD2 (6 bases). V shed 4 bases and J shed 1 base, with 20 bases lying between them. CDR3 length equals 18 residues. CDR1 is SGDLS and CDR2 is YYNGEE in the germline V gene. The CDR3 is CASSRRDSGRGNTGELFF. DNA of the CDR3: TGTGCCAGCAGCCGCCGGGACTCCGGGCGGGGGAACACCGGGGAGCTGTTTTTT.

This clonotype has only one observation. This may be a read error, as it is one base from a much larger clone. The chain is built from TRBV7-2 and TRBJ2-3; D could derive from TRBD1 or TRBD2 (5 bases each). The CDR3 loop spans 13 amino acids. The germline V gene encodes CDR1 SGHTA and CDR2 FQGNSA. CDR3 DNA sequence: TGTGTCAGCAGCATGGGACCCACAGATACGCAGTATTTT. It specifies CVSSMGPTDTQYF.

The chain carries TRBV5-4 and TRBJ2-1; D perhaps matches TRBD1 (5 bases). Germline CDR1 reads SGHNT; CDR2 reads YYREEE (reference sequence). The CDR3 spans 15 residues. V was pared by 4 bases and J by 4 bases, with 15 bases between. This chain's CDR3 is CASSNFGAEYNEQFF. CDR3 bases: TGTGCCAGCAGCAACTTTGGGGCCGAATACAATGAGCAGTTCTTC.

This clonotype was detected a few times. The V call is TRBV27, the J call TRBJ2-5; D uncertain. Trimming took off 7 bases at V and 3 bases at J, with 9 bases between the two ends. The germline V gene encodes CDR1 MNHEY and CDR2 SMNVEV (reference sequence). The CDR3 is 12 residues long. CDR3 region: CASKGAKETQYF. The CDR3 nucleotides are TGTGCCAGCAAAGGAGCAAAAGAGACCCAGTACTTC.

The chain carries TRBV29-1 and TRBJ2-3, with 9 positions matching TRBD2. This CDR3 contains 16 residues. In germline, CDR1 is SQVTM, CDR2 ANQGSEA. V shed 1 base, J shed 3 bases, and the junction held 8 bases outside the gene matches. The CDR3 protein is CSVEGLAGKLTDTQYF. CDR3 coding DNA: TGCAGCGTTGAAGGGCTAGCGGGGAAGTTGACAGATACGCAGTATTTT.

This clonotype was counted at least ten times. The rearrangement links TRBV2 to TRBJ2-3; 7 bases map to TRBD2. The J segment lost 4 bases and the V segment lost 1 base, leaving 5 bases of the junction unmatched. In germline, CDR1 is SNHLY, CDR2 FYNNEI. The CDR3 runs 15 residues. The CDR3 here is CASSEDAGAPDTQYF. The DNA for the CDR3 is TGTGCCAGCAGTGAAGATGCGGGAGCCCCAGATACGCAGTATTTT.

This clonotype was seen only a few times. This chain joins TRBV29-1 and TRBJ2-2; D perhaps matches TRBD2 (6 bases). V gave up 4 bases and J gave up 13 bases, with 13 bases separating them. The CDR3 extends over 11 amino acids. CDR1 is SQVTM, CDR2 ANQGSEA, per germline. CDR3 in DNA: TGCAGCGTTGCGCGGGGTAAGGGGCTGTTTTTT. It translates to CSVARGKGLFF.

This clonotype came up many times. The chain links TRBV12-3 or TRBV12-4 to TRBJ1-1; the match to TRBD1 covers 8 bases. The ends lost 6 bases at V and 2 bases at J; junction bases unmatched: 5. The CDR3 loop spans 14 amino acids. The CDR3 reads CASSRGPGNTEAFF. The CDR3 DNA reads TGTGCCAGCAGCAGGGGGCCGGGAAACACTGAAGCTTTCTTT.